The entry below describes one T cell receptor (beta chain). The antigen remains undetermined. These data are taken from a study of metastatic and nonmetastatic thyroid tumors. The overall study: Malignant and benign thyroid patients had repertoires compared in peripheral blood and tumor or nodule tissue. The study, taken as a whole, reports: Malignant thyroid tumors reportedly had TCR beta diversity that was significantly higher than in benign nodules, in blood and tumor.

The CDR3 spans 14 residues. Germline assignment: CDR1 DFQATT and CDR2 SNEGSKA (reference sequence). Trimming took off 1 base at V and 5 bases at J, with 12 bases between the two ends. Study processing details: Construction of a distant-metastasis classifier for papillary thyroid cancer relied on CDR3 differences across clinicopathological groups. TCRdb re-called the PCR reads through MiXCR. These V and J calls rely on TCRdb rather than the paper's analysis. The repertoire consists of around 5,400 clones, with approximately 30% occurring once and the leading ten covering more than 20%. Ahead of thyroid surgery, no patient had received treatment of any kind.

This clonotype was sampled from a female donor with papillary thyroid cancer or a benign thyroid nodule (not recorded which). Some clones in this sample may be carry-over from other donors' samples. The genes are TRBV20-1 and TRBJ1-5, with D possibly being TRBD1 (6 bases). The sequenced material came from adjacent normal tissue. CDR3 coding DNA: TGCAGTGCTAGAGTGGGGGCATATTATCAGCCCCAGCATTTT. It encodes CSARVGAYYQPQHF.